A selection of T cell receptor beta chains follows, all from one sample in a study of blood T cells in healthy people across ages. One entry per CDR3 protein, called by TCRdb with MiXCR from the 5' RACE reads. The sample carries under 800,000 distinct CDR3 sequences, about 42% recorded once. Sequencing was performed on blood. The receptors were gathered from a woman aged 55-69 years in good health. The CDR3 runs from the conserved cysteine through the conserved F or W. Fields, in order: D gene, V gene, clone size, J gene, CDR3 DNA, CDR3 protein. A D gene is named only where the DNA matches it firmly. Clone size, where shown, is once, few, many, or a class for clones that have expanded.

>.|TRBV9|.|TRBJ1-2
TGTGCCAGCAGCCCCCAGGGTGGCGAGAACTATGGCTACACCTTC
CASSPQGGENYGYTF
>.|TRBV6-2/TRBV6-3|.|TRBJ2-7
TGTGCCAGCAGTGACCAGGGTTACTCCTACGAGCAGTACTTC
CASSDQGYSYEQYF
>.|TRBV25-1|.|TRBJ1-2
TGTGCCAGCAGTGCACAGGTCGAAATTCGCACCTTC
CASSAQVEIRTF
>.|TRBV20-1|few|TRBJ1-4
TGCAGTGCTAGAGACCCACAGGGAAGTGAAAAACTGTTTTTT
CSARDPQGSEKLFF
>.|TRBV20-1|few|TRBJ2-1
TGCAGTGCCTCAAGTTCGGGTTCATGGGACAATGAGCAGTTCTTC
CSASSSGSWDNEQFF
>.|TRBV10-3|few|TRBJ1-5
TGTGCCATCAGTGCAGGGGACCATCAGCCCCAGCATTTT
CAISAGDHQPQHF
>.|TRBV7-8|.|TRBJ2-7
TGTGCCAGCAGCTTAACGGGACATCAGTCCTACGAGCAGTACTTC
CASSLTGHQSYEQYF
>.|TRBV12-3/TRBV12-4|few|TRBJ2-7
TGTGCCAGCAGAAAGAATACAGGGATAGGAATCAATGAGCAGTACTTC
CASRKNTGIGINEQYF
>.|TRBV15|.|TRBJ1-2
TGTGCCACCAGCAGAGATTTGGGGGTCTACGATGGCTACACCTTC
CATSRDLGVYDGYTF
>TRBD2|TRBV29-1|.|TRBJ2-1
TGCAGCGTTGAAGAGGGTCCAGGCGGGGGTGAGCAGTTCTTC
CSVEEGPGGGEQFF
>.|TRBV27|.|TRBJ2-3
TGTGCCAGCAGTTTAGGAAACGTGGGGGGGCCTACAGATACGCAGTATTTT
CASSLGNVGGPTDTQYF